The rows below give T cell receptor beta chains drawn from one sample of a study of regulatory T cells in long-lasting Graves disease. A single record per CDR3 protein comes from TCRdb applying MiXCR to the multiplex PCR reads. This table has 600,000 to 650,000 distinct CDR3 sequences, roughly 15% appearing once. The same sample was also studied in work on T cells in Graves' hyperthyroidism and ophthalmopathy.

The sequencing used peripheral blood mononuclear cells (PBMCs), collected at new diagnosis, from a patient treated with antithyroid drugs. These receptors were taken from a woman in her 30s with Graves disease. CDR3s include the opening cysteine and the closing phenylalanine or tryptophan. The order of the fields is J gene, clone size, V gene, D gene, CDR3 DNA, CDR3 protein. A D gene is named only where the DNA matches it firmly. Clone size is shown for a subset of rows, as once, few, many or a class of expanded clone.

>TRBJ2-1|.|TRBV12-3/TRBV12-4|.
TGTGCCAGCATGGGGCTAGCGTTCTCCTACAATGAGCAGTTCTTC
CASMGLAFSYNEQFF
>TRBJ1-6|many|TRBV27|.
TGTGCCAGCAGTTTATCAGTATGGGGGCCCAATTCACCCCTCCACTTT
CASSLSVWGPNSPLHF
>TRBJ2-1|few|TRBV6-1|TRBD1
TGTGCCAGCACCTTAACAGGGGGAATCGATGAGCAGTTCTTC
CASTLTGGIDEQFF
>TRBJ2-5|.|TRBV7-2|.
TGTGCCAGCAGCTTAGGCGGGAACTTGCAAGAGACCCAGTACTTC
CASSLGGNLQETQYF
>TRBJ2-1|.|TRBV20-1|TRBD2
TGCAGTGCTCAGGCTAGCGGGAGGTTAGATGAGCAGTTCTTC
CSAQASGRLDEQFF
>TRBJ1-5|many|TRBV7-8|.
TGTGCCAGCAGTCGGCGAGTATCCGAGGGCAATCAGCCCCAGCATTTT
CASSRRVSEGNQPQHF
>TRBJ2-5|few|TRBV5-8|.
TGTGCCAGCAGCCAACGTCTGACAGAAGAGACCCAGTACTTC
CASSQRLTEETQYF
>TRBJ1-5|.|TRBV12-3/TRBV12-4|TRBD1
TGTGCCAGCAGCCTGACAGGGAGTCGGCCCCAGCATTTT
CASSLTGSRPQHF
>TRBJ2-7|few|TRBV15|.
TGTGCCACCAGCAGAGAGTTACAGAGTTCCTACGAGCAGTACTTC
CATSRELQSSYEQYF
>TRBJ1-2|few|TRBV20-1|.
TGCAGTGCTAGAGTGGCCACCTCGCCGGGCCCAGAGTTCTATGGCTACACCTTC
CSARVATSPGPEFYGYTF
>TRBJ1-5|once|TRBV28|.
.
CASTGVRGAQYFGPGQPQHF
>TRBJ1-1|many|TRBV5-1|.
TGCGCCAGCAGCTTGGTGGGGGATCACACTGAAGCTTTCTTT
CASSLVGDHTEAFF
>TRBJ2-7|.|TRBV24-1|TRBD2
TGTGCCACCGCCCCAGCCGGGGGGTACGAGCAGTACTTC
CATAPAGGYEQYF
>TRBJ2-1|many|TRBV6-1|.
TGTGCCAGCAGTGAGTTGGGCAATGAGCAGTTCTTC
CASSELGNEQFF
>TRBJ1-4|many|TRBV12-3/TRBV12-4|TRBD1
TGTGCCAGCAGTTTAACGACAGGGGAGGGGGAAAAACTGTTTTTT
CASSLTTGEGEKLFF
>TRBJ1-5|.|TRBV28|TRBD1
TGTGCCAGCAGATGGGTGGAAGGGGGCAAGCCCCAGCATTTT
CASRWVEGGKPQHF
>TRBJ1-2|many|TRBV11-3|.
TGTGCCAGCAGCTTAGGAGGGAATGGCTACACCTTC
CASSLGGNGYTF
>TRBJ1-2|many|TRBV12-3/TRBV12-4|TRBD1
TGTGCCAGCAGCCCCGGACAGGGCGATGGCTACACCTTC
CASSPGQGDGYTF
>TRBJ2-2|many|TRBV27|TRBD2
TGTGCCAGCAGTTTCTGGCGGGGCGGGAGTGGTTACACCGGGGAGCTGTTTTTT
CASSFWRGGSGYTGELFF
>TRBJ1-1|many|TRBV29-1|.
TGCAGCGTTGAAGTTCGGACGTTTAAAGGGGGGACAATCGGCACTGAAGCTTTCTTT
CSVEVRTFKGGTIGTEAFF
>TRBJ1-2|.|TRBV5-1|TRBD1
TGCGCCAGCAGCCCTGAGGGACAGAACCCTTCCGGCTACACCTTC
CASSPEGQNPSGYTF
>TRBJ1-2|.|TRBV11-2|.
TGTGCCAGCAGTGCCTGGGCCGGGACGGCCTATGGCTACACCTTC
CASSAWAGTAYGYTF
>TRBJ1-2|.|TRBV20-1|.
TGCAGTGCTAGAGATCACGAGACAGGCTACACCTTC
CSARDHETGYTF
>TRBJ2-7|.|TRBV11-2|TRBD1
TGTGCCAGCAGCTTAGGGACAGGGGCGGGGTTGTATCGCGAGCAGTACTTC
CASSLGTGAGLYREQYF
>TRBJ1-5|.|TRBV4-1|.
TGCGCCAGCAGCCAAACGCCAGGTCAGCCCCAGCATTTT
CASSQTPGQPQHF
>TRBJ2-7|.|TRBV19|.
TGTGCCAGTAGTATAGTCGGGACGGGGAATATCGAGCAGTACTTC
CASSIVGTGNIEQYF
>TRBJ2-7|many|TRBV24-1|.
TGTGCCACCAGTGAAGGTGCGCGGAGCTCCTACGAGCAGTACTTC
CATSEGARSSYEQYF
>TRBJ2-5|many|TRBV7-2|.
TGTGCCAGCAGCCCTCGAGGGGGGCTATCAGAGACCCAGTACTTC
CASSPRGGLSETQYF
>TRBJ2-5|few|TRBV7-9|.
TGTGCCAGCAGCGATACGGGAGCGGGAGAGACCCAGTACTTC
CASSDTGAGETQYF
>TRBJ1-1|once|TRBV5-1|.
TGCGCCAGCAGCTTGATTGGGGCGGGGAACACTGAAGCTTTCTTT
CASSLIGAGNTEAFF
>TRBJ1-6|few|TRBV20-1|.
TGCAGTGCTAGATCGGACAGCCAAAATTCACCCCTCCACTTT
CSARSDSQNSPLHF
>TRBJ1-5|few|TRBV7-2|TRBD1
TGTGCCAGCAGCCTCGACAGGGATAATCAGCCCCAGCATTTT
CASSLDRDNQPQHF
>TRBJ2-5|once|TRBV28|TRBD2
TGTGCCAGCACCCTACCGGGACTAGCGGGACAAGAGACCCAGTACTTC
CASTLPGLAGQETQYF
>TRBJ1-1|many|TRBV12-3/TRBV12-4|TRBD1
TGTGCCAGCAGGCCTACCGGGACAGGGCGCATGAACACTGAAGCTTTCTTT
CASRPTGTGRMNTEAFF
>TRBJ2-2|.|TRBV24-1|.
TGTGCCACCAGCAACCTCGTGTCCTCCGGGGAGCTGTTTTTT
CATSNLVSSGELFF
>TRBJ2-5|.|TRBV24-1|TRBD1
TGTGCCACCAGTGATTTAAGGACAGGGGACCAAGAGACCCAGTACTTC
CATSDLRTGDQETQYF
>TRBJ1-1|many|TRBV12-3/TRBV12-4|.
TGTGCCAGCACGGGGGGTATGAACACTGAAGCTTTCTTT
CASTGGMNTEAFF
>TRBJ1-1|many|TRBV6-1|.
TGCGAGACCGACCGATCGGTCACTGAAGCTTTCTTT
CETDRSVTEAFF
>TRBJ1-4|many|TRBV6-2/TRBV6-3|.
TGTGCCAGCAGTTACTTCGGGGGAGATGAAAAACTGTTTTTT
CASSYFGGDEKLFF